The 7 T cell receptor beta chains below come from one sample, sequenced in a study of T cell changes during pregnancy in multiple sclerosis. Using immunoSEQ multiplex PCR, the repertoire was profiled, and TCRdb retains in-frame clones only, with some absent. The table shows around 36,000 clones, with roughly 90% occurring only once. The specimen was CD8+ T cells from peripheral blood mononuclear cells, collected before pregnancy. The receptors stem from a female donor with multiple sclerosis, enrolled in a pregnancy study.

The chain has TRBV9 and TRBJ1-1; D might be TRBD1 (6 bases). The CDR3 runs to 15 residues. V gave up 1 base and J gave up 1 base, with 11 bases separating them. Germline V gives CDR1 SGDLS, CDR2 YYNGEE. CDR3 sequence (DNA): TGTGCCAGCAGCGTAACCCGAGGGGGGAACACTGAAGCTTTCTTT. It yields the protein CASSVTRGGNTEAFF.

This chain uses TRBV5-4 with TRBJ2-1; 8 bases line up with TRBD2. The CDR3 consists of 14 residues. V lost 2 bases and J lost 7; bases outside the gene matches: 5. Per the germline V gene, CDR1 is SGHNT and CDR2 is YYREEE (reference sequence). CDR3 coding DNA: TGTGCCAGCAGCTTTAGCGGGATAGGGAATGAGCAGTTCTTC. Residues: CASSFSGIGNEQFF.

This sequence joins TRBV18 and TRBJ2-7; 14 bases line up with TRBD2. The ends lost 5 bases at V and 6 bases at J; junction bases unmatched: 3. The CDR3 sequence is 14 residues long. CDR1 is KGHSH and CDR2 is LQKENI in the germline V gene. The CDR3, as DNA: TGTGCCAGCTCAGCCGGGACTAGCGGGAGCGAGCAGTACTTC. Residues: CASSAGTSGSEQYF.

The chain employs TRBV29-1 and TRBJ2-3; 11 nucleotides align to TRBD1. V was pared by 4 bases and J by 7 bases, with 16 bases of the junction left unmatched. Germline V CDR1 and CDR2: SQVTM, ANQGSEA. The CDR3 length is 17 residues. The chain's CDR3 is CSVVSGTGGPTLNTQYF. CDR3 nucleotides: TGCAGCGTTGTCTCCGGGACAGGGGGTCCCACCCTGAATACGCAGTATTTT.

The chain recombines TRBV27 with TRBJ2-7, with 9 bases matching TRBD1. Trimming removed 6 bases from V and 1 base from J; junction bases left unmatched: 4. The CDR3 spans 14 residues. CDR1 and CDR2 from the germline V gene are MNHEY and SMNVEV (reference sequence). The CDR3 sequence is CASRGQGKSYEQYF. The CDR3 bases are TGTGCCAGCAGGGGACAGGGAAAGTCCTACGAGCAGTACTTC.

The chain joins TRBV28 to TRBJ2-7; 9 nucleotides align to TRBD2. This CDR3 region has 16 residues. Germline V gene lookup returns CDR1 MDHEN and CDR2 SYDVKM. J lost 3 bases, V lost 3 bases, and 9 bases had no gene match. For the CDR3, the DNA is TGTGCCAGCAGTTTTTCCGTAGCGGGAGCGGGCTACGAGCAGTACTTC. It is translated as CASSFSVAGAGYEQYF.

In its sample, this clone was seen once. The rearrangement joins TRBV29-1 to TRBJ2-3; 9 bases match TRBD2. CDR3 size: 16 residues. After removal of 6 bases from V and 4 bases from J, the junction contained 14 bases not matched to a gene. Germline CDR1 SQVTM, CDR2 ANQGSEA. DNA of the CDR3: TGCAGCGTGACCACCTTTTTAGCGGGAGAGGCAGATACGCAGTATTTT. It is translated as CSVTTFLAGEADTQYF.